This T cell receptor beta chain originates from a study of T-cell reconstitution after alpha-beta-depleted transplantation in children (dated by TCRdb to 2016 to 2017). Study-level background: Using TCR repertoire profiling, the study followed T-cell immune reconstitution in a quantitative way in children after TCRalphabeta/CD19-depleted allogeneic hematopoietic cell transplantation.

This specimen's treatment or condition label, per the study, means: allogeneic hematopoietic cell transplantation with graft depleted of TCRalphabeta T cells and CD19 B cells. TCRalphabeta/CD19-depleted allogeneic hematopoietic cell grafts were given to the transplant recipients, all of whom were children. Library preparation used PCR. TCRdb names Illumina HiSeq 2500 as the instrument used. Molecular barcoding was employed in the preparation of TCR libraries, with unique molecular identifiers being used to normalize TCRbeta repertoire quantification. TCRdb trimmed the raw reads at Q25, called clones with MiXCR and kept productive beta chains. Under each unique CDR3 protein, matching rows form one entry showing the most common genes and DNA. This sample holds about 300,000 distinct CDR3 sequences; less than 9.5% were observed only once. The ten top clones hold approximately 9.6% of the sample. Many counts were recorded for this clonotype. This receptor's antigen is unknown. No much larger clone is present one base from it, and per-base qualities are unavailable.

General conclusions and limits of the study: The high TCRbeta diversity at day 60 in some patients was ascribed to recipient T cells and intrathymic progenitors that had survived conditioning. Over the following months the frequencies of hyperexpanded clones went down, and after one year T-cell counts and TCRbeta diversity were mostly credited to newly produced T cells. Apparently early alphabetaT-cell count recovery about two months after transplant reportedly relied on only several hundred rapidly expanded clones derived from non-depleted graft cells.

Reading from cysteine to phenylalanine, the CDR3 counts 15 amino acids. The CDR3 DNA has 45 bases and is translated from base 1. The CDR1 and CDR2 encoded by the germline V gene are SGHRS and YFSETQ. The V end gives up 1 base and the J end 6 bases, leaving 5 bases in the junction not matched to a gene. This sequence uses TRBV5-1 and TRBJ2-1; 9 junctional bases match TRBD2. Sequences were derived from peripheral blood, sampled 360 days after TCRalphabeta/CD19-depleted stem cell transplant. The sequence was collected from a female patient aged 2-9 years who had a stem cell transplant for Fanconi anemia, so the T cells may come from the graft donor. Here is the DNA: TGCGCCAGCAGCTTGACGACTAGCGGTTTCAATGAGCAGTTCTTC. The translation is CASSLTTSGFNEQFF.